This is a list of T cell receptor beta chains from one sample in a study of identical twins. Each CDR3 protein gets one entry after TCRdb re-called the 5' RACE reads with MiXCR. The sample shows roughly 220,000 distinct CDR3 sequences, around 6.5% of them seen only once. The sample was also reused in another study, on T cells expressing NK-cell markers.

Sequenced sample: CD8+ T cells sorted from blood. Source of these receptors: a woman between 18 and 29 years old in good health. The CDR3 runs from the conserved cysteine through the conserved F or W. Each record gives: J gene, D gene, V gene, clone size, CDR3 protein, CDR3 DNA. The D gene is left open where the match is weak. Clone size appears in some rows only: once, few, many, or a class for an expanded clone.

j_gene: TRBJ2-3; d_gene: .; v_gene: TRBV7-2; abundance: many; CDR3aa: CASSPGLDNTQYF; CDR3nt: TGTGCCAGCAGCCCAGGACTGGATAATACGCAGTATTTT
j_gene: TRBJ2-5; d_gene: .; v_gene: TRBV12-3/TRBV12-4; abundance: many; CDR3aa: CASSPDSRETQYF; CDR3nt: TGTGCCAGCAGCCCGGACTCACGAGAGACCCAGTACTTC
j_gene: TRBJ1-1; d_gene: .; v_gene: TRBV7-2; abundance: many; CDR3aa: CASSPRGGGTEAFF; CDR3nt: TGTGCCAGCAGCCCCCGGGGGGGAGGCACTGAAGCTTTCTTT
j_gene: TRBJ2-4; d_gene: .; v_gene: TRBV21-1; abundance: few; CDR3aa: CASSKALYYTVTPKNIQYF; CDR3nt: TGTGCCAGCAGCAAAGCGCTGTATTATACAGTTACCCCAAAAAACATTCAGTACTTC
j_gene: TRBJ1-2; d_gene: .; v_gene: TRBV9; abundance: .; CDR3aa: CASSADGGGYTF; CDR3nt: TGTGCCAGCAGCGCCGACGGAGGTGGCTACACCTTC
j_gene: TRBJ2-2; d_gene: .; v_gene: TRBV30; abundance: .; CDR3aa: CAWSTQGTTGELFF; CDR3nt: TGTGCCTGGAGTACCCAGGGAACAACCGGGGAGCTGTTTTTT
j_gene: TRBJ2-1; d_gene: .; v_gene: TRBV7-9; abundance: many; CDR3aa: CASRDAGYVRSEQFF; CDR3nt: TGTGCCAGCAGGGACGCAGGGTACGTGAGGAGCGAGCAGTTCTTC
j_gene: TRBJ2-3; d_gene: .; v_gene: TRBV29-1; abundance: few; CDR3aa: CSVTVGSTDTQYF; CDR3nt: TGCAGCGTTACGGTGGGTAGCACAGATACGCAGTATTTT
j_gene: TRBJ2-1; d_gene: .; v_gene: TRBV10-3; abundance: .; CDR3aa: CAINGLSNEQFF; CDR3nt: TGTGCCATCAACGGACTTTCTAATGAGCAGTTCTTC
j_gene: TRBJ2-2; d_gene: TRBD2; v_gene: TRBV7-9; abundance: .; CDR3aa: CASSVIAGVNTGELFF; CDR3nt: TGTGCCAGCAGCGTTATAGCGGGAGTGAACACCGGGGAGCTGTTTTTT
j_gene: TRBJ1-1; d_gene: TRBD1; v_gene: TRBV3-1; abundance: many; CDR3aa: CASSQAGTVMNTEAFF; CDR3nt: TGTGCCAGCAGCCAAGCAGGGACAGTTATGAACACTGAAGCTTTCTTT
j_gene: TRBJ2-1; d_gene: TRBD2; v_gene: TRBV7-9; abundance: few; CDR3aa: CASSPGLADEQFF; CDR3nt: TGTGCCAGCAGCCCGGGACTAGCTGATGAGCAGTTCTTC
j_gene: TRBJ1-5; d_gene: .; v_gene: TRBV30; abundance: .; CDR3aa: CAWSPGRVSQPQHF; CDR3nt: TGTGCCTGGAGTCCCGGACGGGTCAGTCAGCCCCAGCATTTT
j_gene: TRBJ2-3; d_gene: .; v_gene: TRBV27; abundance: few; CDR3aa: CATRTPDTDTQYF; CDR3nt: TGTGCCACCCGGACCCCGGACACAGATACGCAGTATTTT
j_gene: TRBJ2-7; d_gene: .; v_gene: TRBV27; abundance: few; CDR3aa: CASSLGDSEQYF; CDR3nt: TGTGCCAGCAGTTTAGGGGACTCCGAGCAGTACTTC
j_gene: TRBJ1-1; d_gene: .; v_gene: TRBV15; abundance: few; CDR3aa: CATREGNTEAFF; CDR3nt: TGTGCCACCAGAGAAGGGAACACTGAAGCTTTCTTT
j_gene: TRBJ2-3; d_gene: TRBD2; v_gene: TRBV7-6; abundance: .; CDR3aa: CASSPSLAGGAVDTQYF; CDR3nt: TGTGCCAGCAGCCCCTCCCTAGCGGGAGGCGCGGTAGATACGCAGTATTTT
j_gene: TRBJ1-2; d_gene: .; v_gene: TRBV7-9; abundance: .; CDR3aa: CASSLDRDFGYTF; CDR3nt: TGTGCCAGCAGCTTAGACAGGGACTTTGGCTACACCTTC
j_gene: TRBJ2-1; d_gene: .; v_gene: TRBV7-9; abundance: many; CDR3aa: CASSLVRSAEHNEQFF; CDR3nt: TGTGCCAGCAGCTTAGTTCGCTCAGCAGAACACAATGAGCAGTTCTTC
j_gene: TRBJ2-4; d_gene: .; v_gene: TRBV20-1; abundance: .; CDR3aa: CSARRHTKNIQYF; CDR3nt: TGCAGTGCTAGAAGACACACCAAAAACATTCAGTACTTC
j_gene: TRBJ2-1; d_gene: TRBD1; v_gene: TRBV20-1; abundance: .; CDR3aa: CSARDRGQSSYNEQFF; CDR3nt: TGCAGTGCTAGAGATAGGGGACAGAGCTCCTACAATGAGCAGTTCTTC
j_gene: TRBJ1-2; d_gene: .; v_gene: TRBV10-2; abundance: many; CDR3aa: CASSDTFYGYTF; CDR3nt: TGCGCCAGCAGTGACACGTTCTATGGCTACACCTTC
j_gene: TRBJ2-1; d_gene: TRBD1; v_gene: TRBV6-1; abundance: many; CDR3aa: CASSRDSGQGANEQFF; CDR3nt: TGTGCCAGCAGTCGAGATTCGGGACAGGGGGCCAATGAGCAGTTCTTC
j_gene: TRBJ2-7; d_gene: .; v_gene: TRBV2; abundance: .; CDR3aa: CASSAGGGSYEQYF; CDR3nt: TGTGCCAGCAGTGCAGGGGGAGGTTCCTACGAGCAGTACTTC
j_gene: TRBJ1-1; d_gene: .; v_gene: TRBV11-2; abundance: few; CDR3aa: CASSLDHRVEAFF; CDR3nt: TGTGCCAGCAGCTTAGATCATAGGGTCGAAGCTTTCTTT
j_gene: TRBJ2-1; d_gene: TRBD2; v_gene: TRBV10-3; abundance: few; CDR3aa: CAISEPQRGGLNEQFF; CDR3nt: TGTGCCATCAGTGAGCCCCAGCGGGGGGGCCTCAATGAGCAGTTCTTC
j_gene: TRBJ2-2; d_gene: .; v_gene: TRBV28; abundance: many; CDR3aa: CASSPLDRTGELFF; CDR3nt: TGTGCCAGCAGCCCATTAGACAGGACCGGGGAGCTGTTTTTT
j_gene: TRBJ2-5; d_gene: TRBD1; v_gene: TRBV12-3/TRBV12-4; abundance: .; CDR3aa: CASSLWTGQETQYF; CDR3nt: TGTGCCAGCAGTCTCTGGACAGGGCAAGAGACCCAGTACTTC
j_gene: TRBJ1-1; d_gene: .; v_gene: TRBV7-4; abundance: .; CDR3aa: CASSSTVRGWGAFF; CDR3nt: TGTGCCAGCAGCTCCACGGTCAGGGGATGGGGAGCTTTCTTT
j_gene: TRBJ2-1; d_gene: .; v_gene: TRBV6-2/TRBV6-3; abundance: .; CDR3aa: CASSYEGVKQFF; CDR3nt: TGTGCCAGCAGTTACGAGGGAGTAAAACAGTTCTTC
j_gene: TRBJ2-7; d_gene: .; v_gene: TRBV6-2/TRBV6-3; abundance: few; CDR3aa: CASVRGGVTSYEQYF; CDR3nt: TGTGCCAGCGTCCGAGGTGGGGTAACATCCTACGAGCAGTACTTC
j_gene: TRBJ1-2; d_gene: .; v_gene: TRBV11-1; abundance: few; CDR3aa: CASSLGGPRGKETYGYTF; CDR3nt: TGTGCCAGCAGCTTAGGGGGGCCGCGAGGGAAGGAGACCTATGGCTACACCTTC
j_gene: TRBJ1-1; d_gene: .; v_gene: TRBV6-6; abundance: few; CDR3aa: CASSSGDKAFF; CDR3nt: TGTGCCAGTTCCTCAGGGGATAAGGCTTTCTTT
j_gene: TRBJ1-3; d_gene: .; v_gene: TRBV12-3/TRBV12-4; abundance: .; CDR3aa: CASSPTPLNTIYF; CDR3nt: TGTGCCAGCAGCCCGACCCCCCTGAACACCATATATTTT
j_gene: TRBJ2-3; d_gene: .; v_gene: TRBV27; abundance: .; CDR3aa: CASHRGGAADTQYF; CDR3nt: TGTGCCAGCCACAGGGGGGGGGCAGCAGATACGCAGTATTTT
j_gene: TRBJ2-3; d_gene: .; v_gene: TRBV5-6; abundance: .; CDR3aa: CASSLALLGGTDTQYF; CDR3nt: TGTGCCAGCAGCTTGGCGCTACTAGGAGGTACAGATACGCAGTATTTT
j_gene: TRBJ2-2; d_gene: TRBD2; v_gene: TRBV7-9; abundance: few; CDR3aa: CASSPVVAGAGELFF; CDR3nt: TGTGCCAGCAGCCCCGTGGTAGCGGGAGCCGGGGAGCTGTTTTTT
j_gene: TRBJ1-2; d_gene: .; v_gene: TRBV12-3/TRBV12-4; abundance: few; CDR3aa: CASSFRGSGGYTF; CDR3nt: TGTGCCAGCAGTTTCCGGGGGAGTGGCGGCTACACCTTC
j_gene: TRBJ2-5; d_gene: .; v_gene: TRBV3-1; abundance: few; CDR3aa: CASRRPGGVETQYF; CDR3nt: TGTGCCAGCAGGAGACCCGGGGGTGTAGAGACCCAGTACTTC